This TCR beta chain is drawn from a study of T cell responses to AZD1222 COVID-19 vaccine. Study as a whole: Researchers grouped second doses given at about 4 or about 12 weeks into one pool.

In the case of this clone: Its antigen is currently unknown.

Some clones are missing from TCRdb's copy, which holds only in-frame ones; the method was immunoSEQ multiplex PCR. The sample holds tens of thousands of clones, around 89% seen once. Overall study results and limits: Clonal diversity was possibly underestimated; the donors were predominantly white British and more often female. Reports say nearly half of spike-specific TCRs go after unmutated variant regions. Just six people given AZD1222 tested seropositive at baseline.

Here the sequenced sample was peripheral blood, taken on day 0 of AZD1222 vaccination. The TCR comes from an adult in good health.

CDR3 nucleotide sequence: TGTGCCAGCAGCTCCCCGGGGAGAGCAAAGAACACTGAAGCTTTCTTT. Protein product: CASSSPGRAKNTEAFF. The rearrangement joins TRBV5-5 to TRBJ1-1; D is unclear. Germline CDR1 reads SGHKS; CDR2 reads YYEKEE (reference sequence). Trimming pared 3 bases from V and 1 base from J, leaving 16 bases between. The CDR3 is 16 amino acids.